One sample yielded the 5 T cell receptor beta chains listed below, sequenced in a study of cytomegalovirus exposure and HLA in healthy donors. The study ran its PCR with 60 Vbeta and 13 Jbeta primers. Libraries were prepared by immunoSEQ multiplex PCR; TCRdb keeps only in-frame clonotypes and omits some of them. The data hold under 120,000 clones, with roughly 70% observed a single time. The specimen sequenced was PBMCs. The receptors stem from a middle-aged man in good health and CMV-seropositive.

This chain connects TRBV12-5 to TRBJ1-1, with 8 positions matching TRBD1. With 2 bases clipped from V and 5 bases from J, the junction kept 7 bases outside the gene matches. The V gene's germline CDR1 is LGHNT and CDR2 FRNRAP. The CDR3 has 15 amino acids. This CDR3 reads CASGLLTGGGTEAFF. The CDR3 DNA is TGTGCTAGTGGTTTGCTTACAGGGGGAGGTACTGAAGCTTTCTTT.

The chain recombines TRBV19 with TRBJ1-2; D is ambiguous. The V end was cut by 3 bases, the J end by 4 bases, with 12 bases between. CDR3 size: 14 residues. Germline V gene data show CDR1 as LNHDA and CDR2 as SQIVND (reference sequence). The CDR3 DNA sequence: TGTGCCAGTAGTATCGACGGGTCTAGCTATGGCTACACCTTC. It specifies CASSIDGSSYGYTF.

This clone was seen a few times. V and J are TRBV29-1 and TRBJ1-2; perhaps TRBD1 as D (5 bases). Trimming removed 4 bases at V and 3 bases at J, with 12 bases between. CDR3 length equals 13 residues. The germline V gene encodes CDR1 SQVTM and CDR2 ANQGSEA. The CDR3 nucleotides read TGCAGCGTTGGCCAGGGAGGGGACTATGGCTACACCTTC. Residues: CSVGQGGDYGYTF.

A note on this clone: The sample carries other DNA sequences with the same CDR3. The genes are TRBV9 and TRBJ2-3; weak D call: TRBD2 (7 bases). The CDR3 is 15 residues long. Trimming took 0 bases from V and 2 from J, leaving 10 bases between them. The V gene's germline CDR1 is SGDLS and CDR2 YYNGEE. The CDR3 sequence: CASSVGGGPTDTQYF. DNA of the CDR3: TGTGCCAGCAGCGTAGGGGGGGGGCCCACAGATACGCAGTATTTT.

This sequence joins TRBV27 and TRBJ2-5; D is possibly TRBD1 (6 bases). The CDR3 extends over 12 amino acids. In germline, CDR1 is MNHEY, CDR2 SMNVEV (reference sequence). Trimming pared 10 bases from V and 2 bases from J, leaving 11 bases between. The DNA of the CDR3 is TGTGCCACCGGGACAACTCAAGAGACCCAGTACTTC. Translated, it gives CATGTTQETQYF.